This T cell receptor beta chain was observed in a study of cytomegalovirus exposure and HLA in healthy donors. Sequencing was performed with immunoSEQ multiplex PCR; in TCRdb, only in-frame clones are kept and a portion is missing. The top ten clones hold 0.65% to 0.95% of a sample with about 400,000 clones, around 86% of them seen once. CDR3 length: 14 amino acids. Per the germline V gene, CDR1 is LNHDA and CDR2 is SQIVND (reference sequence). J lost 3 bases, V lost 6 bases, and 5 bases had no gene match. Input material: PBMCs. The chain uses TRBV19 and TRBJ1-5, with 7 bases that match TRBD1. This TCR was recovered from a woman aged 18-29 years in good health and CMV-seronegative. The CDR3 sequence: CASRGDSNNQPQHF. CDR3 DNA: TGTGCCAGTAGAGGGGACAGCAACAATCAGCCCCAGCATTTT. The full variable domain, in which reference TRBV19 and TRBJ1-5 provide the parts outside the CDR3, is DGGITQSPKYLFRKEGQNVTLSCEQNLNHDAMYWYRQDPGQGLRLIYYSQIVNDFQKGDIAEGYSVSREKKESFPLTVTSAQKNPTAFYLCASRGDSNNQPQHFGDGTRLSIL.